These 10 T cell receptor beta chains share one sample of origin, sequenced in a study of blood T cell repertoires in COVID-19. The table came from immunoSEQ multiplex PCR; TCRdb's copy has only in-frame clones and leaves some out. The sample holds 470,000 or so clones; 75% to 90% are singletons and the top ten take more than 3%. What was sequenced was peripheral blood. The receptor set was obtained from a human donor in a cohort sampled during active COVID-19.

The V and J genes are TRBV30 and TRBJ1-3, with D maybe TRBD1 (6 bases). This CDR3 is 16 amino acids long. Germline CDR1 is GTSNPN and CDR2 is SVGIG (reference sequence). The germline V and J ends were trimmed by 0 bases and 4 bases, with 16 bases remaining between them. This chain's CDR3 is CAWSVLNRASGNTIYF. DNA for the CDR3: TGTGCCTGGAGTGTACTAAACAGGGCATCAGGAAACACCATATATTTT.

This clone was observed a single time. This chain connects TRBV5-6 to TRBJ2-3; D is possibly TRBD1 (5 bases). This CDR3 region has 14 residues. Germline CDR1 SGHDT, CDR2 YYEEEE. The ends were cut back, 4 bases at V and 1 base at J, with 10 bases in the middle. The CDR3: CASSDSRGTDTQYF. Here the CDR3 DNA reads TGTGCCAGCAGCGACAGTAGAGGCACAGATACGCAGTATTTT.

This chain connects TRBV11-2 to TRBJ2-2; D is unresolved. CDR1 and CDR2 from the germline V gene are SGHAT and FQNNGV. V lost 6 bases, J lost 4 bases, and 6 bases lay in between. This CDR3 comprises 12 residues. The CDR3 DNA follows: TGTGCCAGCAGAGGCGGCACCGGGGAGCTGTTTTTT. Amino acid sequence: CASRGGTGELFF. The variable domain in full, completed from reference TRBV11-2 and TRBJ2-2, reads EAGVAQSPRYKIIEKRQSVAFWCNPISGHATLYWYQQILGQGPKLLIQFQNNGVVDDSQLPKDRFSAERLKGVDSTLKIQPAKLEDSAVYLCASRGGTGELFFGEGSRLTVL.

Regarding this clone: Other nucleotide sequences in the sample specify the same CDR3. The chain couples TRBV7-3 to TRBJ1-2, with D perhaps matching TRBD1 (6 bases). CDR3 length: 13 residues. V was shortened by 4 bases and J by 4 bases, with 10 bases between the two germline ends. The V gene's germline CDR1 is SGHTA and CDR2 FQGTGA. CDR3 residues: CASSSGVGYGYTF. The CDR3 bases are TGTGCCAGCAGCTCAGGGGTCGGCTATGGCTACACCTTC.

This rearrangement joins TRBV11-2 to TRBJ2-7; perhaps TRBD1 as D (6 bases). Germline-derived CDR1 and CDR2 are SGHAT and FQNNGV. Trimming took 2 bases from V and 0 from J, leaving 11 bases between them. This CDR3 has 15 residues. The CDR3: CASSLPRTASYEQYF. CDR3 DNA sequence: TGTGCCAGCAGCTTACCACGGACAGCCTCCTACGAGCAGTACTTC.

The chain's CDR3 is CASSLGRRMNTEAFF. The CDR3 DNA follows: TGCGCCAGCAGCTTGGGGCGCAGGATGAACACTGAAGCTTTCTTT. This chain links TRBV5-1 with TRBJ1-1; D gene unclear. V was cut by 0 bases and J by 0 bases, with 9 bases left in between. This CDR3 spans 15 amino acids. Germline CDR1 reads SGHRS; CDR2 reads YFSETQ.

In nucleotides, the CDR3 is TGTGCCACCAGTGAGGAGAGAGCGGGAGGGCGCTACGAGCAGTACTTC. It translates to CATSEERAGGRYEQYF. The chain employs TRBV24-1 and TRBJ2-7; TRBD2 matches at 10 bases. With 4 bases clipped from V and 3 bases from J, the junction kept 8 bases outside the gene matches. This CDR3 contains 16 residues. The germline CDR1 and CDR2 sequences are KGHDR and SFDVKD.

The genes are TRBV27 and TRBJ2-2; the match to TRBD1 covers 11 bases. From germline, CDR1 is MNHEY and CDR2 SMNVEV (reference sequence). The CDR3 extends over 19 amino acids. The ends lost 0 bases at V and 7 bases at J; junction bases unmatched: 13. CDR3 coding DNA: TGTGCCAGCAGTTTATCGGTCGGACAGGGGGCTCCGGGGGTCGGGGAGCTGTTTTTT. Translating gives CASSLSVGQGAPGVGELFF.

The rearrangement joins TRBV29-1 to TRBJ2-3; 7 bases match TRBD1. The CDR3 covers 12 residues. Unmatched junction bases numbered 1, after V lost 7 bases and J lost 0 bases. From germline, CDR1 is SQVTM and CDR2 ANQGSEA. The CDR3 is CSADRSTDTQYF. CDR3 DNA: TGCAGCGCGGACAGGAGCACAGATACGCAGTATTTT.

The chain has TRBV5-8 and TRBJ1-6; 8 bases align to TRBD1. J lost 5 bases, V lost 2 bases, and 3 bases had no gene match. The CDR3 has 15 residues. The V gene's germline CDR1 is SGHTS and CDR2 YDEGEE. CDR3 DNA: TGTGCCAGCAGCTTTGGACAGGGAGATAATTCACCCCTCCACTTT. The encoded protein is CASSFGQGDNSPLHF.